Each of the 26 T cell receptor beta chains below was sequenced from the same sample in a study of identical twins. One entry per CDR3 protein, called by TCRdb with MiXCR from the 5' RACE reads. The profile covers fewer than 900,000 distinct CDR3 sequences, with 15% to 20% appearing a single time and under 15% taken by the ten largest. The data also belong to a second study, concerning T cells expressing NK-cell markers.

Sequences were obtained from PBMCs. Receptor source: a woman aged 18-35 years in good health.

V and J are TRBV15 and TRBJ1-3; D remains ambiguous. This CDR3 is built from 16 residues. V lost 1 base and J lost 2, with 12 bases in between. Per the germline V gene, CDR1 is LNHNV and CDR2 is YYDKDF (reference sequence). CDR3 amino acids: CATSRGLAGTGNTIYF. The CDR3 DNA reads as TGTGCCACCAGCAGAGGATTGGCGGGAACTGGAAACACCATATATTTT.

V and J are TRBV12-3 or TRBV12-4 and TRBJ1-5, with 7 bases that match TRBD1. The junction had 8 bases not matched to a gene; V was cut back by 2 bases and J by 7 bases. The CDR3 is 15 residues long. CDR3 protein: CASSLSGGGGQPQHF. For the CDR3, the DNA is TGTGCCAGCAGTTTATCAGGGGGGGGCGGACAGCCCCAGCATTTT.

This clonotype was picked up a small number of times. The rearrangement links TRBV2 to TRBJ1-1; D remains ambiguous. V lost 1 base and J 4 bases, leaving 4 bases between the germline ends. Germline V gives CDR1 SNHLY, CDR2 FYNNEI. The CDR3 has 12 residues. In nucleotides, the CDR3 is TGTGCCAGCAGTGAAGAAAGCACTGAAGCTTTCTTT. Protein sequence: CASSEESTEAFF.

This clonotype was counted ten times or more. V usage is TRBV12-3 or TRBV12-4 and J usage is TRBJ2-7; the D gene is possibly TRBD1 (7 bases). V dropped 7 bases and J dropped 3 bases, with 22 bases sitting between them. The CDR3 has 16 amino acids. The CDR3 DNA follows: TGTGCCAGCACCTCTGGTAGGCGGGACAGACACTACGAGCAGTACTTC. It yields the protein CASTSGRRDRHYEQYF.

This chain links TRBV7-2 with TRBJ2-3; D perhaps matches TRBD1 (6 bases). This CDR3 spans 13 amino acids. Germline lookup yields CDR1 SGHTA and CDR2 FQGNSA. V shed 5 bases and J shed 8 bases, with 14 bases lying between them. DNA of the CDR3: TGTGCCAGCAGCATCCGTTTAGGGGGTACGCAGTATTTT. It codes for CASSIRLGGTQYF.

The CDR3 is CASSSRGASGRDEQFF. In DNA, the CDR3 is TGTGCCAGCAGCTCGCGAGGGGCTAGCGGGAGAGATGAGCAGTTCTTC. The rearrangement joins TRBV7-2 to TRBJ2-1; 10 bases are a match to TRBD2. The ends lost 4 bases at V and 8 bases at J; junction bases unmatched: 11. The CDR3 contains 16 residues. CDR1 is SGHTA and CDR2 is FQGNSA in the germline V gene.

This clonotype occurred a few times. This rearrangement joins TRBV29-1 to TRBJ2-5, with D perhaps given as TRBD1 or TRBD2 (6 bases each). The germline gives CDR1 SQVTM, CDR2 ANQGSEA. The CDR3 length is 12 residues. V lost 8 bases to trimming and J lost 5 bases, with 15 bases between them. The CDR3 DNA is TGCAGCACCCTGGGGGGCCGGGAGACCCAGTACTTC. As protein: CSTLGGRETQYF. Using reference TRBV29-1 and TRBJ2-5 for the parts outside the CDR3, the full variable domain is SAVISQKPSRDICQRGTSLTIQCQVDSQVTMMFWYRQQPGQSLTLIATANQGSEATYESGFVIDKFPISRPNLTFSTLTVSNMSPEDSSIYLCSTLGGRETQYFGPGTRLLVL.

This sequence joins TRBV12-3 or TRBV12-4 and TRBJ1-2; D remains unclear. The CDR3 covers 14 residues. The ends were cut back, 6 bases at V and 2 bases at J, with 13 bases in the middle. CDR3 bases: TGTGCCAGCAGACCTCCGGGCCCGAACTATGGCTACACCTTC. This gives the protein CASRPPGPNYGYTF.

This clonotype was observed a few times. The chain carries TRBV10-3 and TRBJ2-1; D is possibly TRBD1 (5 bases). This CDR3 is 15 amino acids long. Trimming stripped 4 bases from V and 2 bases from J, with 12 bases between. Germline V CDR1 and CDR2: ENHRY, SYGVKD. The CDR3 DNA reads as TGTGCCATCAGTGGACAGCCAACTACCTACAATGAGCAGTTCTTC. Translating gives CAISGQPTTYNEQFF.

This chain links TRBV6-5 with TRBJ2-2, with a weak D call TRBD2 (5 bases). The V gene's germline CDR1 is MNHEY and CDR2 SVGAGI. The CDR3 loop spans 12 amino acids. V was cut by 8 bases and J by 8 bases, with 12 bases left in between. CDR3 protein: CASGSGGGELFF. For the CDR3, the DNA is TGTGCCAGCGGGAGTGGTGGTGGGGAGCTGTTTTTT.

This clonotype turned up a few times. This sequence joins TRBV25-1 and TRBJ2-1; 8 bases are a match to TRBD2. Germline V CDR1 and CDR2: MGHDK, SYGVNS. J gave up 4 bases and V 8 bases, and 7 bases lay outside the gene matches. CDR3 length: 14 residues. The CDR3 loop is CASDSGNLYNEQFF. In nucleotides, the CDR3 is TGTGCCAGCGATAGCGGGAATCTATACAATGAGCAGTTCTTC.

This clonotype was seen a handful of times. The chain is built from TRBV20-1 and TRBJ2-1; D might be TRBD1 or TRBD2, each matching 5 bases. Germline-derived CDR1 and CDR2 are DFQATT and SNEGSKA (reference sequence). This CDR3 has 15 amino acids. V shed 0 bases and J shed 5 bases, with 14 bases lying between them. CDR3 in amino acids: CSARDHGTRDNEQFF. The CDR3 DNA reads TGCAGTGCTAGAGATCACGGGACGCGTGACAATGAGCAGTTCTTC.

This clonotype was observed a handful of times. The chain joins TRBV6-1 to TRBJ1-3, with D perhaps TRBD1 (6 bases). CDR1 is MNHNS, CDR2 SASEGT, per germline. CDR3 length equals 15 residues. The ends were cut back, 8 bases at V and 4 bases at J, with 18 bases in the middle. The CDR3 loop reads CASGLGGGGGNTIYF. The CDR3 DNA follows: TGTGCCAGCGGCTTGGGAGGGGGAGGAGGAAACACCATATATTTT.

A word on this clonotype: One junction end does not reproduce the germline sequence, and a read error may be involved. The CDR3 nucleotides read TGTGCCAGCAGACCCGGTTGGGGCGGGGATACGCTGTATTTT. As protein: CASRPGWGGDTLYF. This rearrangement joins TRBV2 to TRBJ2-3; perhaps TRBD2 as D (6 bases). Per the germline V gene, CDR1 is SNHLY and CDR2 is FYNNEI. The CDR3 runs to 14 residues.

This clonotype was seen a few times. J is TRBJ2-2 and V is TRBV4-3; 8 nucleotides align to TRBD1. Germline V gene sequence: CDR1 LGHNA, CDR2 YSLEER. The V and J ends lost 2 bases and 1 base, in that order; junction bases with no gene match: 3. The CDR3 loop spans 16 amino acids. In nucleotides, the CDR3 is TGCGCCAGCAGCCAAAAGGGACAGGTGAACACCGGGGAGCTGTTTTTT. This sequence encodes CASSQKGQVNTGELFF.

This clonotype was seen only a few times. The chain employs TRBV5-1 and TRBJ2-3; 9 bases map to TRBD1. The CDR3 loop spans 17 amino acids. Trimming took 1 base from V and 3 from J; bases not matched to a gene: 9. Germline V gene lookup returns CDR1 SGHRS and CDR2 YFSETQ. The CDR3 is CASSLLSGTGLTDTQYF. The DNA for the CDR3 is TGCGCCAGCAGCTTGCTGAGCGGGACAGGGTTAACAGATACGCAGTATTTT.

V is TRBV20-1 and J is TRBJ2-7, with 12 nucleotides matching TRBD2. The V gene end was trimmed by 3 bases and the J gene end by 4 bases; junction bases not matched to a gene: 10. Germline loops: CDR1 DFQATT, CDR2 SNEGSKA (reference sequence). CDR3 length: 16 amino acids. This chain's CDR3 is CSASQTSGRNLYEQYF. Written as DNA, the CDR3 is TGCAGTGCTAGCCAAACTAGCGGGAGGAACCTTTACGAGCAGTACTTC.

V is TRBV4-1 and J is TRBJ2-3; 8 bases map to TRBD1. Germline V lookup: CDR1 MGHRA, CDR2 YSYEKL. This CDR3 is built from 14 residues. V lost 5 bases and J lost 4; bases outside the gene matches: 5. In nucleotides, the CDR3 is TGCGCCAGCAGCAAACAGGGGGGATCAGATACGCAGTATTTT. Translated, it gives CASSKQGGSDTQYF.

This clonotype has a count of ten or more. This chain links TRBV3-1 with TRBJ2-5; D is unclear. Trimming took off 3 bases at V and 3 bases at J, with 5 bases between the two ends. The CDR3 is 12 amino acids. Germline assignment: CDR1 LGHDT and CDR2 YNNKEL (reference sequence). CDR3: CASSQTKETQYF. CDR3 nucleotide sequence: TGTGCCAGCAGCCAGACGAAAGAGACCCAGTACTTC.

This clonotype has a handful of counts. V usage is TRBV6-1 and J usage is TRBJ1-1; no reliable D call. Germline lookup yields CDR1 MNHNS and CDR2 SASEGT. The CDR3 consists of 17 residues. The ends were cut back, 5 bases at V and 1 base at J, with 20 bases in the middle. The CDR3 bases are TGTGCCAGCAGTCCGAAAAGAGGAGGGAGGAGGAACACTGAAGCTTTCTTT. Amino acids: CASSPKRGGRRNTEAFF.

The table lists this clonotype with many counts. This sequence joins TRBV9 and TRBJ1-2, with unresolved D. The CDR3 totals 13 residues. Trimming pared 0 bases from V and 8 bases from J, leaving 11 bases between. Germline assignment: CDR1 SGDLS and CDR2 YYNGEE. CDR3 region: CASSVAGPEGYTF. The CDR3 DNA sequence: TGTGCCAGCAGCGTAGCAGGCCCAGAAGGCTACACCTTC.

The rearrangement links TRBV15 to TRBJ2-1, with 7 bases aligning to TRBD1. V was pared by 0 bases and J by 12 bases, with 2 bases of the junction left unmatched. The V gene's germline CDR1 is LNHNV and CDR2 YYDKDF (reference sequence). CDR3 size: 12 residues. The chain's CDR3 is CATSREGTAQFF. CDR3 nucleotides: TGTGCCACCAGCAGAGAAGGGACAGCGCAGTTCTTC.

The chain employs TRBV20-1 and TRBJ2-5, with TRBD2 matching 11 bases. Trimming took 4 bases from V and 2 from J; bases not matched to a gene: 9. This CDR3 has 16 residues. Germline CDR1 and CDR2: DFQATT and SNEGSKA (reference sequence). The CDR3 DNA is TGCAGTGCTAAAATAGCGGGAGGGGGTTGGCAAGAGACCCAGTACTTC. This encodes CSAKIAGGGWQETQYF.

The chain joins TRBV5-6 to TRBJ1-6; no definite D call. In germline, CDR1 is SGHDT, CDR2 YYEEEE. V lost 4 bases to trimming and J lost 6 bases, with 14 bases between them. The CDR3 length is 15 residues. The CDR3 DNA reads as TGTGCCAGCAGCCCCAGGCTCCTCAGTAATTCACCCCTCCACTTT. Its translation is CASSPRLLSNSPLHF.

The chain is built from TRBV6-1 and TRBJ2-3; 10 bases are shared with TRBD2. The germline V gene encodes CDR1 MNHNS and CDR2 SASEGT. The CDR3 is 16 residues long. V gave up 8 bases and J gave up 5 bases; unmatched junction bases: 13. CDR3 sequence reads: CASGITSGVGGDTQYF. The CDR3, as DNA: TGTGCCAGCGGAATAACTAGCGGGGTAGGAGGAGATACGCAGTATTTT.

In its sample, this clonotype was seen a few times. The chain uses TRBV20-1 and TRBJ2-7; 14 bases are shared with TRBD2. This CDR3 has 15 amino acids. V lost 3 bases and J lost 4; bases outside the gene matches: 5. From germline, CDR1 is DFQATT and CDR2 SNEGSKA (reference sequence). CDR3 nucleotide sequence: TGCAGTGCTAGCTCCGGGACTAGCGGGAGTTACGAGCAGTACTTC. It is translated as CSASSGTSGSYEQYF.